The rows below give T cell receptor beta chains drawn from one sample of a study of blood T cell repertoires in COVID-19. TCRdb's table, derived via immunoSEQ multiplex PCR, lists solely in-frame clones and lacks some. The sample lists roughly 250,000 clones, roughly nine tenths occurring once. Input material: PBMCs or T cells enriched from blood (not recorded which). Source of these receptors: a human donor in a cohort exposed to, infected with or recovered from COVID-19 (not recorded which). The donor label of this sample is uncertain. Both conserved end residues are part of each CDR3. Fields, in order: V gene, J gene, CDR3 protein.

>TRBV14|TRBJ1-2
CASSQDLIGDSNYGYTF
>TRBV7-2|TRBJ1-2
CASSPKDRGGDGYTF
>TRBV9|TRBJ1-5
CASSASEVYNQPQHF
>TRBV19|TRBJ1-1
CASSMQLRGRTEAFF
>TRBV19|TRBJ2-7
CASRGGTEQYF
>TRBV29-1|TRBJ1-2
CSVPGQGAGGYTF
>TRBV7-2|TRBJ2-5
CASSSSGGQSETQYF
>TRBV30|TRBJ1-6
CAWTPGYNSPLHF
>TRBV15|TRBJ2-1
CATSRASGGAWEQFF
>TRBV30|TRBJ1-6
CAWRGQGSSPLHF
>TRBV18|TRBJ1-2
CASSPRGGEDGIYGYTF
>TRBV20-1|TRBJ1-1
CSASRGLAEAFF
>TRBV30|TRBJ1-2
CAWSGTVDYGYTF
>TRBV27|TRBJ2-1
CASSRGAHEQFF
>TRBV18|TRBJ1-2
CASSLTGDDYGYTF
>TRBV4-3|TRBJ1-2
CASSQGPGQGGYTF
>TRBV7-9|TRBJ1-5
CASSPRTGIKKGSNQPQHF
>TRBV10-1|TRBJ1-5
CASSESGGTGGPPQPQHF
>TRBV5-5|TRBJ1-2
CASSLFRTGHGYTF
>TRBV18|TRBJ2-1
CASFPGLPGDEQFF
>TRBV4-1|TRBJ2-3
CASSQESTGLSTDTQYF
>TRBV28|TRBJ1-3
CASSFRGGGRDGNTIYF
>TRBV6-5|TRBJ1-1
CASSRQGVMNTEAFF
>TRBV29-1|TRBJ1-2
CSVESGGQGVNYGYTF
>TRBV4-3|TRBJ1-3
CASSQDKGVNTIYF
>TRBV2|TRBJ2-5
CASSVGRAETQYF
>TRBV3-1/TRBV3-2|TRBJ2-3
CASSRGQGDPLGTDTQYF
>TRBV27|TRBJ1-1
CASSLTPGRGEAFF
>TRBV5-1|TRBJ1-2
CASSLQGANYGYTF
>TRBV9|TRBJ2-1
CASSVASGSHEQFF
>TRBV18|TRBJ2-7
CASSLLPGQGIHEQYF
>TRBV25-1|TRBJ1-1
CASSARGTEAFF
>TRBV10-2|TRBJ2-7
CASSIGQSYEQYF
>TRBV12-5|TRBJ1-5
CASGFMLQTNQPQHF
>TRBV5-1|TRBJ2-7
CASSQGLATTPYEQYF
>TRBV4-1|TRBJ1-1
CASSLRWAGQVNTEAFF
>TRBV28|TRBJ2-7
CASSWRFLGGGGYEQYF
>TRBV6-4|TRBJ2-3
CASSDRDRYTDTQYF
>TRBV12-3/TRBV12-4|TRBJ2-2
CASSPRQGGELFF
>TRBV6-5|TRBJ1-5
CASRTTGDDQPQHF
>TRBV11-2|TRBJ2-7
CASSFGLAGAFGNEQYF
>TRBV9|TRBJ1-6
CASSLQGSGSPLHF
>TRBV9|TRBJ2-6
CASRPKEGTPSSGANVLTF
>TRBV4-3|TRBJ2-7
CASSQIFRDRGQDEQYF
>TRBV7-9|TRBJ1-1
CASSLKTGNTEAFF
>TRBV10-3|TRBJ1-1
CAIRTGGETTEAFF
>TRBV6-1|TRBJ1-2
CASSESSQYGYTF
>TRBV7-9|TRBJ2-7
CASTPTNSYEQYF
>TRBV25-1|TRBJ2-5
CASSGGGWYQETQYF
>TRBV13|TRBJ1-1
CASYGQGAIEAFF
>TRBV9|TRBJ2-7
CASSVATLPSYEQYF
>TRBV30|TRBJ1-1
CAWRGGAEAFF
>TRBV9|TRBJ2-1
CASSVGGRSWNEQFF
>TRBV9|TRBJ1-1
CASSVVEGNTEAFF
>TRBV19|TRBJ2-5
CASSRAGGLETQYF